This TCR beta chain was identified during a study of shared clonotypes between healthy human individuals. Study details: A couple of women and three men aged 18 to 49 served as donors.

Naivety among CD8 cells was defined by CD45RO negativity and positive CCR7 selection, thereby excluding terminally differentiated effector memory CD45RA+ cells. Only Caucasian adults living in Nashville, Tennessee served as donors. A note on this clone: Its antigen is currently unknown.

Findings and limits, study-wide: Rarefaction exposed incomplete sorted-subset sequencing despite large depth.

Measured with immunoSEQ multiplex PCR; TCRdb has only the in-frame clones, and not every one. This table has some 2,000,000 clones, roughly 94% appearing once. The CDR3 totals 15 residues. V dropped 5 bases and J dropped 0; count of bases not matched to a gene: 6. The germline CDR1 and CDR2 sequences are LNHDA and SQIVND (reference sequence). This clonotype was sampled from a man between 18 and 29 years old in good health. The chain combines TRBV19 with TRBJ1-1; TRBD1 agrees at 7 bases. The source material was naive CD8+ T cells sorted from blood. The CDR3 loop reads CASSGPGGMNTEAFF. CDR3 bases: TGTGCCAGTAGTGGCCCAGGGGGTATGAACACTGAAGCTTTCTTT. Combining the CDR3 with reference TRBV19 and TRBJ1-1 gives the whole variable domain DGGITQSPKYLFRKEGQNVTLSCEQNLNHDAMYWYRQDPGQGLRLIYYSQIVNDFQKGDIAEGYSVSREKKESFPLTVTSAQKNPTAFYLCASSGPGGMNTEAFFGQGTRLTVV.